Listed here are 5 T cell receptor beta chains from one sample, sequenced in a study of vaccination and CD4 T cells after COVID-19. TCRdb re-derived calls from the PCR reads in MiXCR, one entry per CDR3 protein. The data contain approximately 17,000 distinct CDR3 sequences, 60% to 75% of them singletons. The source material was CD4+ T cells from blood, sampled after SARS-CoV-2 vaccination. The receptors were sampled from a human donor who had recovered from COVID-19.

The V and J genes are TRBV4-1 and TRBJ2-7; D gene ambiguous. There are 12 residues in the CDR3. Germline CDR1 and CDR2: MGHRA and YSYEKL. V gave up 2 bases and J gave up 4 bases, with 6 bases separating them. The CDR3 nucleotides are TGCGCCAGCAGCCAAAACCTATACGAGCAGTACTTC. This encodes CASSQNLYEQYF.

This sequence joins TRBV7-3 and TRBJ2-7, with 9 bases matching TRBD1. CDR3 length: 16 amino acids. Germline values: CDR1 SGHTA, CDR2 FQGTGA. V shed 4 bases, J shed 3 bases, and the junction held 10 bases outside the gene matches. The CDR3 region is CASSSSPGQGIYEQYF. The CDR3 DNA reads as TGTGCCAGCAGCTCGTCACCGGGACAGGGTATCTACGAGCAGTACTTC.

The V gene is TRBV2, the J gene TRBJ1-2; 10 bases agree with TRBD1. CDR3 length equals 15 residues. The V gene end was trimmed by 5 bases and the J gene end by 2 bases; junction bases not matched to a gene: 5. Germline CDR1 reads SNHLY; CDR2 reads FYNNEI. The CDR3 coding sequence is TGTGCCAGCAGTTCCCCGGGACAGGGGAACTATGGCTACACCTTC. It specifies CASSSPGQGNYGYTF.

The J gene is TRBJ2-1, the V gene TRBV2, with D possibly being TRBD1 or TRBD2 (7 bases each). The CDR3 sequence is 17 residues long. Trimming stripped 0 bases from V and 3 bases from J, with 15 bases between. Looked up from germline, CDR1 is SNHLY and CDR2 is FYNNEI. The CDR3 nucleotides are TGTGCCAGCAGTGAAGCGTTAGCAGGGGGGGGCTACAATGAGCAGTTCTTC. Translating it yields CASSEALAGGGYNEQFF.

CDR3 in DNA: TGTGCCAGCAGTCGGGACAGGGGAGGCTACGAGCAGTACTTC. Its translation is CASSRDRGGYEQYF. The gene calls are TRBV27 and TRBJ2-7, with TRBD1 matching 10 bases. Germline V lookup: CDR1 MNHEY, CDR2 SMNVEV (reference sequence). V was pared by 5 bases and J by 3 bases, with 4 bases of the junction left unmatched. The CDR3 is 14 amino acids.